This T cell receptor (beta chain) originates from a study of cytomegalovirus exposure and HLA in healthy donors. V lost 7 bases and J lost 4, with 23 bases in between. Germline CDR1 SQVTM, CDR2 ANQGSEA. This CDR3 contains 16 residues. Both 60 Vbeta primers and 13 Jbeta primers went into the PCR. Some clones are missing from TCRdb's copy, which holds only in-frame ones; the method was immunoSEQ multiplex PCR. This table has about 130,000 clones, under 80% appearing once. The sequence derives from a man aged 40-49 years in good health and CMV-seropositive. The sequencing input was PBMCs. The chain recombines TRBV29-1 with TRBJ2-1; maybe TRBD1 (6 bases). For the CDR3, the DNA is TGCAGCGCCGTCGAGAATACAGGGAGCCCTTACAATGAGCAGTTCTTC. Translated, it gives CSAVENTGSPYNEQFF.